This T cell receptor (beta chain) was recorded in a study of blood T cells in healthy people across ages. In this sample, this clonotype turned up a few times. Together with a sample-barcoded 5' primer, a J-beta primer mix was included in a second PCR lasting about 6 to 11 cycles. TCRdb called the 5' RACE reads again in MiXCR, with one record for every CDR3 protein. The data hold 780,000 or so distinct CDR3 sequences, with about 48% observed a single time. Per germline, CDR1 SEHNR and CDR2 FQNEAQ (reference sequence). The CDR3 consists of 14 residues. V dropped 2 bases and J dropped 2 bases, with 6 bases sitting between them. Donor samples were obtained from healthy Caucasian individuals from Russia, aged about 6 to 90.

The chain carries TRBV7-9 and TRBJ2-2, with a possible D match to TRBD2 (6 bases). Input material: blood. This clonotype originated in an elderly man in good health. As DNA, the CDR3 is TGTGCCAGCAGCTTAACTAGCAACACCGGGGAGCTGTTTTTT. It specifies CASSLTSNTGELFF.